A single sample is the source of the 30 T cell receptor beta chains below, sequenced in a study of technical replicates of blood from several donors. Clones were sequenced by immunoSEQ multiplex PCR, and TCRdb holds only the in-frame ones, with some missing. The sample lists approximately 75,000 clones; approximately 80% were seen once. Sequencing was carried out using PBMCs. The receptors come from a human donor in good health. Some clones in this sample may be carry-over from other donors' samples.

CDR3 in amino acids: CASSQGVGSPITYGYTF. The CDR3 DNA sequence: TGTGCCAGCAGCCAAGGAGTGGGTAGCCCGATTACTTATGGCTACACCTTC. The chain carries TRBV14 and TRBJ1-2; D is ambiguous. CDR1 is SGHDN and CDR2 is FVKESK in the germline V gene. Trimming pared 1 base from V and 5 bases from J, leaving 20 bases between. CDR3 length: 17 amino acids.

This chain joins TRBV5-4 and TRBJ2-1; weak D call: TRBD2 (5 bases). Germline CDR1 is SGHNT and CDR2 is YYREEE (reference sequence). V lost 7 bases and J 6 bases, leaving 17 bases between the germline ends. This CDR3 has 14 residues. CDR3 protein: CASSPRTGFNEQFF. CDR3 nucleotide sequence: TGTGCCAGCTCCCCCCGGACTGGATTCAATGAGCAGTTCTTC.

The CDR3 is CASSLNRGDTEAFF. CDR3 nucleotide sequence: TGTGCCAGCAGTTTAAACAGGGGGGACACTGAAGCTTTCTTT. The rearrangement links TRBV27 to TRBJ1-1, with 8 nucleotides matching TRBD1. The CDR3 consists of 14 residues. V shed 2 bases, J shed 3 bases, and the junction held 2 bases outside the gene matches. Germline lookup yields CDR1 MNHEY and CDR2 SMNVEV (reference sequence).

This clone was seen a handful of times. The rearrangement links TRBV30 to TRBJ1-1, with 8 bases matching TRBD1. V was clipped by 1 base and J by 4 bases; unmatched bases: 2. CDR3 length: 13 amino acids. Germline assignment: CDR1 GTSNPN and CDR2 SVGIG (reference sequence). CDR3 residues: CAWSEDRGTEAFF. The CDR3 nucleotides read TGTGCCTGGAGTGAAGACAGGGGCACTGAAGCTTTCTTT.

The chain has TRBV6-5 and TRBJ2-2; TRBD2 agrees at 7 bases. The J segment lost 6 bases and the V segment lost 2 bases, leaving 6 bases of the junction unmatched. The CDR3 is 15 amino acids. Germline CDR1 reads MNHEY; CDR2 reads SVGAGI. CDR3 amino acids: CASSYVGGVAGELFF. The CDR3 region has the DNA TGTGCCAGCAGTTACGTTGGGGGGGTCGCCGGGGAGCTGTTTTTT.

The chain is built from TRBV7-2 and TRBJ2-3; 11 bases line up with TRBD2. Losses at the gene ends were 5 bases for V and 1 base for J; bases not matched to a gene: 2. Germline V gene sequence: CDR1 SGHTA, CDR2 FQGNSA. The CDR3 is made up of 15 amino acids. CDR3 DNA: TGTGCCAGCAGCCTTAGCGGGAGGGGCACAGATACGCAGTATTTT. This codes for CASSLSGRGTDTQYF.

The CDR3 spells CASSQEAAILGEQYF. In DNA form, the CDR3 reads TGCGCCAGCAGCCAAGAGGCAGCGATCCTAGGCGAGCAGTACTTC. The chain uses TRBV4-3 and TRBJ2-7; D not resolved. CDR1 LGHNA and CDR2 YSLEER come from the germline V gene. The V end lost 0 bases, the J end lost 6 bases, and 15 bases lay between the germline ends. The length of the CDR3 is 15 residues.

Only one count was recorded for this clone. The chain combines TRBV9 with TRBJ2-3, with 11 bases aligning to TRBD2. V shed 7 bases, J shed 1 base, and the junction held 11 bases outside the gene matches. The CDR3 loop spans 17 amino acids. Germline loops: CDR1 SGDLS, CDR2 YYNGEE. The CDR3 DNA reads as TGTGCCAGCTCCTTAGGGGTTAGCGGGGGGGGCACAGATACGCAGTATTTT. It specifies CASSLGVSGGGTDTQYF.

The chain couples TRBV29-1 to TRBJ2-7, with TRBD1 as a possible D gene (5 bases). Germline CDR1 reads SQVTM; CDR2 reads ANQGSEA. Trimming stripped 4 bases from V and 1 base from J, with 14 bases between. CDR3 length: 14 residues. The CDR3 loop reads CSVGGMRQSYEQYF. CDR3 nucleotide sequence: TGCAGCGTTGGAGGTATGAGACAGTCCTACGAGCAGTACTTC.

By share, this clone counts as medium-sized (0.01 to 0.1%). The V call is TRBV10-3, the J call TRBJ2-7, with 8 bases that match TRBD1. Looked up from germline, CDR1 is ENHRY and CDR2 is SYGVKD. The V segment lost 2 bases and the J segment 3 bases; nucleotides outside the gene matches: 12. The CDR3 runs to 17 residues. The CDR3 protein is CAISELRDRRKGYEQYF. DNA of the CDR3: TGTGCCATCAGTGAGCTCCGGGACAGGAGAAAGGGCTACGAGCAGTACTTC.

This clone occurred once. Relative to the germline gene, one junction end is altered; a read error may explain this. V usage is TRBV5-1 and J usage is TRBJ1-2, with TRBD1 matching 7 bases. Germline values: CDR1 SGHRS, CDR2 YFSETQ. The CDR3 has 13 residues. CDR3 residues: CASSLTTPRDSRF. In DNA form, the CDR3 reads TGCGCCAGCAGCTTAACGACGCCCCGGGACAGCCGCTTC.

The CDR3 protein is CASSQQLAGGSEQYF. The CDR3, as DNA: TGTGCCAGCAGCCAACAACTAGCGGGAGGTTCCGAGCAGTACTTC. The V gene is TRBV4-2, the J gene TRBJ2-7; 12 nucleotides agree with TRBD2. CDR1 and CDR2 (germline): LGHNA, YNFKEQ. Germline trimming cut 2 bases from V and 6 bases from J; bases unmatched to any gene: 5. This CDR3 is built from 15 residues.

J is TRBJ2-5 and V is TRBV2; 8 nucleotides agree with TRBD2. The length of the CDR3 is 15 residues. Losses at the gene ends were 4 bases for V and 3 bases for J; bases not matched to a gene: 7. Germline V CDR1 and CDR2: SNHLY, FYNNEI. The DNA of the CDR3 is TGTGCCAGCAGTGTACAGCGGGGGCCCAAAGAGACCCAGTACTTC. Protein product: CASSVQRGPKETQYF.

The V call is TRBV4-2, the J call TRBJ1-2, with 10 bases identical to TRBD1. Germline CDR1 reads LGHNA; CDR2 reads YNFKEQ. This CDR3 contains 20 residues. J gave up 2 bases and V 4 bases, and 19 bases lay outside the gene matches. CDR3: CASSPLPRDRGEMWNYGYTF. The CDR3 bases are TGTGCCAGCAGCCCTCTTCCCCGGGACAGGGGAGAGATGTGGAACTATGGCTACACCTTC.

This sequence joins TRBV2 and TRBJ2-2; TRBD1 might be the D (6 bases). Trimming left V 4 bases short and J 4 bases short, with 7 bases between. The germline CDR1 and CDR2 sequences are SNHLY and FYNNEI. This CDR3 has 13 residues. The CDR3 nucleotides are TGTGCCAGCAGTGCAGGGGTCACCGGGGAGCTGTTTTTT. Translated: CASSAGVTGELFF.

V and J are TRBV7-9 and TRBJ1-4; D ambiguous. Germline CDR1 reads SEHNR; CDR2 reads FQNEAQ (reference sequence). Deletions cut 2 bases from V and 6 bases from J, with 10 bases between. The CDR3 has 14 amino acids. The CDR3, as DNA: TGTGCCAGCAGCTTATTCGAACTTGATGAAAAACTGTTTTTT. Protein product: CASSLFELDEKLFF.

This clone showed up just a few times. This chain links TRBV6-5 with TRBJ1-2; D might be TRBD1 (6 bases). Looked up from germline, CDR1 is MNHEY and CDR2 is SVGAGI. The ends were cut back, 5 bases at V and 3 bases at J, with 13 bases in the middle. This CDR3 comprises 14 residues. This CDR3 is CASSNRQVHYGYTF. The CDR3 nucleotides are TGTGCCAGCAGTAACAGACAGGTTCACTATGGCTACACCTTC.

The chain employs TRBV6-1 and TRBJ2-7; unclear D gene. The CDR3 length is 11 residues. V was trimmed by 5 bases and J by 6 bases, leaving 8 bases between them. CDR1 and CDR2 (germline): MNHNS, SASEGT. The CDR3 nucleotides read TGTGCCAGCAGTAAACGCGGCGAGCAGTACTTC. This gives the protein CASSKRGEQYF.

The CDR3: CATQSYNEQFF. CDR3 sequence (DNA): TGTGCGACTCAATCCTACAATGAGCAGTTCTTC. The rearrangement joins TRBV19 to TRBJ2-1; no clear D. This CDR3 region has 11 residues. The germline V gene has CDR1 LNHDA and CDR2 SQIVND (reference sequence).

The chain has TRBV4-1 and TRBJ2-1, with 8 bases aligning to TRBD1. Germline assignment: CDR1 MGHRA and CDR2 YSYEKL. This CDR3 is built from 19 residues. The trim removed 2 bases at V and 3 bases at J, leaving 15 bases unmatched. CDR3 nucleotides: TGCGCCAGCAGCCAATCCCGCCTCCAGGGGGCTCTCCACTACAATGAGCAGTTCTTC. Translation gives CASSQSRLQGALHYNEQFF.

CDR3 protein: CASGRAGGGETQYF. CDR3 nucleotides: TGTGCTAGTGGGAGAGCGGGGGGAGGAGAGACCCAGTACTTC. The J gene is TRBJ2-5, the V gene TRBV12-5; TRBD2 aligns across 9 bases. Germline V gene lookup returns CDR1 LGHNT and CDR2 FRNRAP. There are 14 residues in the CDR3. J gave up 4 bases and V 6 bases, and 6 bases lay outside the gene matches.

This rearrangement joins TRBV7-9 to TRBJ2-5; possibly TRBD2 for D (6 bases). This CDR3 has 12 amino acids. Germline loops: CDR1 SEHNR, CDR2 FQNEAQ (reference sequence). V lost 4 bases and J lost 5, with 8 bases in between. The CDR3 region is CASSWRDETQYF. The CDR3 bases are TGTGCCAGCAGCTGGCGGGATGAGACCCAGTACTTC.

V is TRBV7-2 and J is TRBJ2-2, with D possibly TRBD1 on 6 matching bases. Germline V lookup: CDR1 SGHTA, CDR2 FQGNSA. Trimming removed 2 bases at V and 2 bases at J, with 15 bases between. The CDR3 runs to 17 residues. CDR3 sequence (DNA): TGTGCCAGCAGCTTATTTAGCAGGGGACCAAACACCGGGGAGCTGTTTTTT. Residues: CASSLFSRGPNTGELFF.

The chain joins TRBV7-2 to TRBJ2-7; possible D gene TRBD2, 5 bases. V shed 4 bases and J shed 3 bases, with 10 bases lying between them. CDR3 length: 13 residues. Germline lookup yields CDR1 SGHTA and CDR2 FQGNSA. CDR3 loop: CASSSVALYEQYF. The CDR3 coding sequence is TGTGCCAGCAGCTCCGTAGCGCTCTACGAGCAGTACTTC. The complete variable domain, with remaining parts taken from reference TRBV7-2 and TRBJ2-7, reads GAGVSQSPSNKVTEKGKDVELRCDPISGHTALYWYRQSLGQGLEFLIYFQGNSAPDKSGLPSDRFSAERTGGSVSTLTIQRTQQEDSAVYLCASSSVALYEQYFGPGTRLTVT.

The sample holds a few counts of this clone. Germline is not matched at one junction end, which may reflect a read error. The chain uses TRBV30 and TRBJ1-4; D is perhaps TRBD1 (5 bases). CDR3 length: 12 amino acids. Germline values: CDR1 GTSNPN, CDR2 SVGIG (reference sequence). CDR3 coding DNA: TGTGCCTGGGGGGGACCCCGGGACTCACCTATTTTT. Translated, it gives CAWGGPRDSPIF.

The V gene is TRBV19, the J gene TRBJ2-7; tentative D call: TRBD1 (6 bases). The V gene's germline CDR1 is LNHDA and CDR2 SQIVND (reference sequence). This CDR3 has 12 residues. Trimming shortened V by 10 bases and J by 6 bases, and 16 bases separated the two germline ends. The DNA of the CDR3 is TGTGCCACAGCCAGGCAGGGGCTCGAGCAGTACTTC. It specifies CATARQGLEQYF.

The CDR3 coding sequence is TGTGCCAGCAGTGTGAAAGGAGAGTCTGGAAACACCATATATTTT. Residues: CASSVKGESGNTIYF. The J gene is TRBJ1-3, the V gene TRBV6-1; D gene uncertain. CDR3 size: 15 residues. CDR1 is MNHNS and CDR2 is SASEGT in the germline V gene. Trimming cost V 4 bases and J 1 base, with 11 bases left between them.

CDR3 region: CATSRDIAGRSNEKLFF. The CDR3 nucleotides read TGTGCCACCAGCAGAGATATAGCCGGGAGAAGTAATGAAAAACTGTTTTTT. J is TRBJ1-4 and V is TRBV15; no reliable D call. This CDR3 comprises 17 residues. V was pared by 0 bases and J by 4 bases, with 15 bases between. Germline CDR1 reads LNHNV; CDR2 reads YYDKDF (reference sequence). The whole variable domain, filled in from reference TRBV15 and TRBJ1-4, reads DAMVIQNPRYQVTQFGKPVTLSCSQTLNHNVMYWYQQKSSQAPKLLFHYYDKDFNNEADTPDNFQSRRPNTSFCFLDIRSPGLGDTAMYLCATSRDIAGRSNEKLFFGSGTQLSVL.

As for this clone: Relative to the germline gene, one junction end is altered; a read error may explain this. The chain is built from TRBV4-1 and TRBJ2-1; 11 nucleotides agree with TRBD2. Germline CDR1 is MGHRA and CDR2 is YSYEKL. The CDR3 sequence is 16 residues long. DNA for the CDR3: TGTGCCAGCAGCCGCGATACTAGCGGGAGTTACAATGAGCAGTTCTTC. Its translation is CASSRDTSGSYNEQFF.

The V gene is TRBV10-3, the J gene TRBJ1-2; D remains ambiguous. This CDR3 is built from 13 residues. Trimming left V 7 bases short and J 0 bases short, with 9 bases between. Germline CDR1 reads ENHRY; CDR2 reads SYGVKD. The CDR3 nucleotides read TGTGCCATCATGGGAGATCCTAACTATGGCTACACCTTC. Its protein is CAIMGDPNYGYTF.